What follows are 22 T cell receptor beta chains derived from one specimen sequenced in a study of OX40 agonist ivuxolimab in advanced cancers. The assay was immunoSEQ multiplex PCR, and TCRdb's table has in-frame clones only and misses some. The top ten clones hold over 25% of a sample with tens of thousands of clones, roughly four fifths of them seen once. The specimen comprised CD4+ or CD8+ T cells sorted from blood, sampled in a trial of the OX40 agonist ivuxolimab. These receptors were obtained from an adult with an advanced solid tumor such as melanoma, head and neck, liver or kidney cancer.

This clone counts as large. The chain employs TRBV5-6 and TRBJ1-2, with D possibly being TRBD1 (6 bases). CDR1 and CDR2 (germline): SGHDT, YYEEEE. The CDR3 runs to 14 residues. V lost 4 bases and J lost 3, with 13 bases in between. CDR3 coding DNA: TGTGCCAGCAGCCTTCGACAGGTAGACTATGGCTACACCTTC. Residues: CASSLRQVDYGYTF.

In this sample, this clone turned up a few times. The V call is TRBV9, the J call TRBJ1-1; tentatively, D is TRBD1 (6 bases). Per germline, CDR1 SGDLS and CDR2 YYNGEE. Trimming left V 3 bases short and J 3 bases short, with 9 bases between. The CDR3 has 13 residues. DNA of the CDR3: TGTGCCAGCAGCGGACAGGTCGACACTGAAGCTTTCTTT. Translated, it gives CASSGQVDTEAFF.

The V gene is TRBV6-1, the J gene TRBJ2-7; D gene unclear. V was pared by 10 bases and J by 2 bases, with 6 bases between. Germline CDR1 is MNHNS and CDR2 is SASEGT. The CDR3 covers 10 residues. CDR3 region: CAIGTYEQYF. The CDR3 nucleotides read TGTGCCATTGGAACCTACGAGCAGTACTTC.

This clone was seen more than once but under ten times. The CDR3 nucleotides read TGTGCCAGCAGCGTAGGGAGTAAAGAGACCCAGTACTTC. Protein: CASSVGSKETQYF. This chain connects TRBV9 to TRBJ2-5; D ambiguous. Trimming removed 0 bases at V and 3 bases at J, with 6 bases between. In germline, CDR1 is SGDLS, CDR2 YYNGEE. CDR3 size: 13 residues.

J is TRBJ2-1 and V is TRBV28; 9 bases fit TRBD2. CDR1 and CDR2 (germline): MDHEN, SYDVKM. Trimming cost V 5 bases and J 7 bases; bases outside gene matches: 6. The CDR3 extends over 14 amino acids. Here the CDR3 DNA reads TGTGCCAGCAGTCTAGCGGGGCCGGGGAATGAGCAGTTCTTC. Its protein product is CASSLAGPGNEQFF.

The CDR3 sequence is CASSNTQYF. The CDR3 DNA follows: TGTGCCAGCAGCAATACGCAGTATTTT. This chain joins TRBV21-1 and TRBJ2-3. TRBV21-1 is tagged as a pseudogene. The CDR3 is 9 amino acids.

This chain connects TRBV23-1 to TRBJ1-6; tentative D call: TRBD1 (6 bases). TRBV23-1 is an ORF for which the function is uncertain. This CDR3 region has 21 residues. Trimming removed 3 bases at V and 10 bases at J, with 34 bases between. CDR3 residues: CASSHPERSGALYTRRSPLHF. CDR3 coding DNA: TGCGCCAGCAGTCACCCCGAACGGTCAGGGGCTCTATATACCCGGAGATCACCCCTCCACTTT.

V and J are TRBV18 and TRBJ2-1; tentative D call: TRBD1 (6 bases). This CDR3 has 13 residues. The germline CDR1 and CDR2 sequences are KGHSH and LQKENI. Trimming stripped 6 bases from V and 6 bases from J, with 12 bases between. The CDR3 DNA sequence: TGTGCCAGCTCGGTGGGGGCCTCCAATGAGCAGTTCTTC. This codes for CASSVGASNEQFF.

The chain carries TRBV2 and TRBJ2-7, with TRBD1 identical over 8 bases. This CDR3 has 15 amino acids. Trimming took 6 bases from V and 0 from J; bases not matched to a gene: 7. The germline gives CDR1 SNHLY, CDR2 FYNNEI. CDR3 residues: CASREWTGSSYEQYF. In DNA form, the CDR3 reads TGTGCCAGCAGGGAGTGGACAGGGTCCTCCTACGAGCAGTACTTC.

The CDR3 DNA sequence: TGTGCCAGCAGTGAAGCGTATAGGGCGGGGGACACAGATACGCAGTATTTT. Translation gives CASSEAYRAGDTDTQYF. V gene TRBV2 combines with J gene TRBJ2-3; 7 nucleotides match TRBD2. The V gene's germline CDR1 is SNHLY and CDR2 FYNNEI. With 0 bases clipped from V and 2 bases from J, the junction kept 8 bases outside the gene matches. This CDR3 is 17 amino acids long.

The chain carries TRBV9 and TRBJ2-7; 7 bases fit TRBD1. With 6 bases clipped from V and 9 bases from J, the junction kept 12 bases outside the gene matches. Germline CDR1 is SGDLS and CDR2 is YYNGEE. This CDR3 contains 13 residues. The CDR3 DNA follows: TGTGCCAGCACCCCCGGACAGGACGGAGTGCAGTACTTC. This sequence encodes CASTPGQDGVQYF.

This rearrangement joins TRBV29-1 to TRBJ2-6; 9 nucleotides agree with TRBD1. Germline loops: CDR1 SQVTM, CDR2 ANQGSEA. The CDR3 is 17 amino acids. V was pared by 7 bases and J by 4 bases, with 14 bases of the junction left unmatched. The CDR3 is CSALPFTGGSGANVLTF. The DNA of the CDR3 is TGCAGCGCCTTACCTTTTACAGGGGGCTCCGGGGCCAACGTCCTGACTTTC. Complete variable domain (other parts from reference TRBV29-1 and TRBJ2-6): SAVISQKPSRDICQRGTSLTIQCQVDSQVTMMFWYRQQPGQSLTLIATANQGSEATYESGFVIDKFPISRPNLTFSTLTVSNMSPEDSSIYLCSALPFTGGSGANVLTFGAGSRLTVL.

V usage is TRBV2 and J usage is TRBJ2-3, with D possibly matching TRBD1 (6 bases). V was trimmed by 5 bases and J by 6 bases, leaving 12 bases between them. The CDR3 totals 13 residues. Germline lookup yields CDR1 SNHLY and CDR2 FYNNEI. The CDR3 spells CASSRQVPDTQYF. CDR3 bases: TGTGCCAGCAGTAGACAGGTGCCGGATACGCAGTATTTT.

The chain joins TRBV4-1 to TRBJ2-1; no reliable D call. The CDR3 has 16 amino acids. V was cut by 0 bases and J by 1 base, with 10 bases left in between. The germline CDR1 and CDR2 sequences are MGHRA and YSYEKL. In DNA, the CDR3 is TGCGCCAGCAGCCAAGATACGGTGAATTCCTACAATGAGCAGTTCTTC. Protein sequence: CASSQDTVNSYNEQFF.

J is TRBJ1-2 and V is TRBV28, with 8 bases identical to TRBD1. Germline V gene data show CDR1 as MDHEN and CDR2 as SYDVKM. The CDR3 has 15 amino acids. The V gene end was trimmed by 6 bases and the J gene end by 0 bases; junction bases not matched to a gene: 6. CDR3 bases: TGTGCCAGCAGGTCGACAGGGGTCTCTAACTATGGCTACACCTTC. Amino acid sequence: CASRSTGVSNYGYTF.

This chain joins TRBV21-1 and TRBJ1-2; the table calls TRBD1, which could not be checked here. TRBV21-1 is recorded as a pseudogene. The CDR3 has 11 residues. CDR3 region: CASCRTVGYTF. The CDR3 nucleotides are TGTGCCAGCTGCAGGACAGTCGGCTACACCTTC.

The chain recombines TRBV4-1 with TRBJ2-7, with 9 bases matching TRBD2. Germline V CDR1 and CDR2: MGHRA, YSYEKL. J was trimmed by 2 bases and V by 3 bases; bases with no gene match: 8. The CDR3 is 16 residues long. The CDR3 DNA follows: TGCGCCAGCAGCCATTTATTAGCGGGGGCTGCCTACGAGCAGTACTTC. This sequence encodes CASSHLLAGAAYEQYF.

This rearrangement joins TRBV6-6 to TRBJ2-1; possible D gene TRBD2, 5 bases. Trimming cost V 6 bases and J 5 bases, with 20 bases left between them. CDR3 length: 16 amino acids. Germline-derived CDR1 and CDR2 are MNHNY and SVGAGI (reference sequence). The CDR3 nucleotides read TGTGCCAGCAGCTTAATCGGGGAGCGGCCTAACAATGAGCAGTTCTTC. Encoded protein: CASSLIGERPNNEQFF.

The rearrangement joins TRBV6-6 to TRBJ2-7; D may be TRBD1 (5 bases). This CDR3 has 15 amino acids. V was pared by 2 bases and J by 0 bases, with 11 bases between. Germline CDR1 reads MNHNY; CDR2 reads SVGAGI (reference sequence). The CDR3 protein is CASSYATTGSYEQYF. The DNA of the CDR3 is TGTGCCAGCAGTTACGCAACCACAGGCTCCTACGAGCAGTACTTC.

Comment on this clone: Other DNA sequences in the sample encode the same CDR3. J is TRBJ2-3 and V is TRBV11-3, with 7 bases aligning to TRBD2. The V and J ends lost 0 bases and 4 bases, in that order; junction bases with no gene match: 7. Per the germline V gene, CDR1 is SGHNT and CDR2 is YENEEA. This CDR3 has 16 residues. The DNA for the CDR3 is TGTGCCAGCAGCTTAGATCATCTAGCGGAAGCAGATACGCAGTATTTT. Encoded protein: CASSLDHLAEADTQYF.

Here the CDR3 reads CASSLAGGDGETQYF. The CDR3, as DNA: TGTGCCAGCAGCTTGGCGGGAGGAGATGGAGAGACCCAGTACTTC. The chain combines TRBV7-6 with TRBJ2-5; 8 bases are shared with TRBD2. V gave up 3 bases and J gave up 4 bases; unmatched junction bases: 7. In germline, CDR1 is SGHVS, CDR2 FNYEAQ. There are 15 residues in the CDR3. The full variable domain, its missing parts supplied by reference TRBV7-6 and TRBJ2-5, is GAGVSQSPRYKVTKRGQDVALRCDPISGHVSLYWYRQALGQGPEFLTYFNYEAQQDKSGLPNDRFSAERPEGSISTLTIQRTEQRDSAMYRCASSLAGGDGETQYFGPGTRLLVL.

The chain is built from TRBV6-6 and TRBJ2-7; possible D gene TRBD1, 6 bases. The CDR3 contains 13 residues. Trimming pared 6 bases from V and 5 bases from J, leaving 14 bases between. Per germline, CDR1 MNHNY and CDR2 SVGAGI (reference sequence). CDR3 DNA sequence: TGTGCCAGCAGGTCAGGGGTAGCTGACGAGCAGTACTTC. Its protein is CASRSGVADEQYF.